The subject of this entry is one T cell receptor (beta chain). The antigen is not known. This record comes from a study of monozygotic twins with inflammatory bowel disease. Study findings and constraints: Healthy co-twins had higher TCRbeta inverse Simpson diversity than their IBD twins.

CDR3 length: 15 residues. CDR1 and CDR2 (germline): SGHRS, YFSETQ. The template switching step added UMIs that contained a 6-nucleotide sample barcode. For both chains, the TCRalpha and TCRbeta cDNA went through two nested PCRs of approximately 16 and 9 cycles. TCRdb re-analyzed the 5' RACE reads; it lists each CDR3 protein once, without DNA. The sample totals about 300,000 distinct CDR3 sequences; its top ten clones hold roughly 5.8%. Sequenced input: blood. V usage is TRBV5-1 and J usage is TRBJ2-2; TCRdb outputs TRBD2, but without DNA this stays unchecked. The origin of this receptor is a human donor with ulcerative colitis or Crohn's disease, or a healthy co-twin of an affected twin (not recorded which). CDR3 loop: CASSGGSWGTGELFF.